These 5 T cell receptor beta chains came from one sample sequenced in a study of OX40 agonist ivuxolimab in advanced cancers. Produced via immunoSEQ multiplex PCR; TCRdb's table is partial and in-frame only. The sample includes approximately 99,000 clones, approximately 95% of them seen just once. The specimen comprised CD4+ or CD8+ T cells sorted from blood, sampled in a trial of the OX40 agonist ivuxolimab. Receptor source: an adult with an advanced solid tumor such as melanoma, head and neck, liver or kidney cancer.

In DNA, the CDR3 is TGTGCCAGCAGCTTAGCGAAGGAGGGTTTATACGAGCAGTACTTC. It yields the protein CASSLAKEGLYEQYF. The rearrangement links TRBV7-9 to TRBJ2-7, with a possible D match to TRBD2 (6 bases). This CDR3 comprises 15 residues. V was pared by 0 bases and J by 4 bases, with 13 bases between. Germline CDR1 is SEHNR and CDR2 is FQNEAQ (reference sequence).

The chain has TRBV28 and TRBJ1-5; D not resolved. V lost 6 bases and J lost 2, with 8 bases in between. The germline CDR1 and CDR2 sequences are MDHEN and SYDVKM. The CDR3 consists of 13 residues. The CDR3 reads CASSPGGNQPQHF. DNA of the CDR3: TGTGCCAGCAGCCCCGGGGGCAATCAGCCCCAGCATTTT. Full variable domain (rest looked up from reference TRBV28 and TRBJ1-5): DVKVTQSSRYLVKRTGEKVFLECVQDMDHENMFWYRQDPGLGLRLIYFSYDVKMKEKGDIPEGYSVSREKKERFSLILESASTNQTSMYLCASSPGGNQPQHFGDGTRLSIL.

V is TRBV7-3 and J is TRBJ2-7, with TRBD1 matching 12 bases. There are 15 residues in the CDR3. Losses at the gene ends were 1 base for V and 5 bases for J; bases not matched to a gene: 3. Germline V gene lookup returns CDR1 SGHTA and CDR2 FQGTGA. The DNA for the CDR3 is TGTGCCAGCAGCTTAATAGGGACAGGGGGCCACGAGCAGTACTTC. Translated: CASSLIGTGGHEQYF.

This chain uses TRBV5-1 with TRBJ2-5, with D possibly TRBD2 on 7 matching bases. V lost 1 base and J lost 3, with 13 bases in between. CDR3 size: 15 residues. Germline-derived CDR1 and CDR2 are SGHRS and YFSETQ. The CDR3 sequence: CASSLLGGGKETQYF. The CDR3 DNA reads TGCGCCAGCAGCTTGTTAGGGGGAGGGAAAGAGACCCAGTACTTC. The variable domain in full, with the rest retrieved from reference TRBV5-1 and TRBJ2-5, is KAGVTQTPRYLIKTRGQQVTLSCSPISGHRSVSWYQQTPGQGLQFLFEYFSETQRNKGNFPGRFSGRQFSNSRSEMNVSTLELGDSALYLCASSLLGGGKETQYFGPGTRLLVL.

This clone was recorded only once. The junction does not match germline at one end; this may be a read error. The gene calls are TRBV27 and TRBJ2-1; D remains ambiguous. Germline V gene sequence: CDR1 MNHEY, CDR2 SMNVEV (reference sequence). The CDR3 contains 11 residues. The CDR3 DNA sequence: TGTGCCAGCAGTTTGGGTGGTGAGGAGTTCTTC. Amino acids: CASSLGGEEFF.